Presented here are 13 T cell receptor beta chains from one specimen sequenced in a study of identical twins. TCRdb analysed the 5' RACE reads with MiXCR anew, one entry per CDR3 protein. In the table there are roughly 220,000 distinct CDR3 sequences, about 6.7% of which are singletons. These data were also filed under a second study, of T cells expressing NK-cell markers.

Sequenced material: CD8+ T cells sorted from blood. Source of these receptors: a woman aged 18-29 years in good health.

This clonotype was recorded a few times. CDR3 region: CASKTEGTEAFF. The CDR3 nucleotides read TGTGCCAGTAAGACGGAGGGGACTGAAGCTTTCTTT. This chain uses TRBV6-5 with TRBJ1-1, with TRBD1 as a possible D gene (5 bases). Trimming cost V 9 bases and J 5 bases, with 13 bases left between them. This CDR3 region has 12 residues. Germline CDR1 and CDR2: MNHEY and SVGAGI.

This clonotype was counted at least ten times. The chain couples TRBV5-1 to TRBJ2-7; D gene uncertain. Germline CDR1 is SGHRS and CDR2 is YFSETQ. V was cut by 4 bases and J by 5 bases, with 19 bases left in between. The CDR3 sequence is 15 residues long. The CDR3 protein is CASSHGIRPSDEQYF. The CDR3 DNA sequence: TGCGCCAGCAGCCATGGTATCCGGCCCAGCGACGAGCAGTACTTC.

This clonotype was found a few times. This chain joins TRBV20-1 and TRBJ2-3; D call uncertain. The CDR3 covers 13 residues. The germline CDR1 and CDR2 sequences are DFQATT and SNEGSKA (reference sequence). Deletions cut 8 bases from V and 4 bases from J, with 16 bases between. The DNA for the CDR3 is TGCAGTCCCGGCAGGAAACGTCCAGATACGCAGTATTTT. This sequence encodes CSPGRKRPDTQYF.

The chain couples TRBV7-2 to TRBJ2-7; possible D gene TRBD2, 5 bases. The CDR3 runs to 13 residues. Germline V gives CDR1 SGHTA, CDR2 FQGNSA. The V end lost 5 bases, the J end lost 7 bases, and 15 bases lay between the germline ends. As DNA, the CDR3 is TGTGCCAGCAGCCCCGCCCGGGGATTTGAGCAGTACTTC. Protein sequence: CASSPARGFEQYF.

The chain couples TRBV5-1 to TRBJ2-7; 8 bases are shared with TRBD1. Trimming removed 1 base from V and 5 bases from J; junction bases left unmatched: 2. The CDR3 extends over 13 amino acids. Germline lookup yields CDR1 SGHRS and CDR2 YFSETQ. The CDR3: CASSLTGGHEQYF. The CDR3 DNA follows: TGCGCCAGCAGCTTGACAGGGGGTCACGAGCAGTACTTC.

The chain combines TRBV20-1 with TRBJ1-2, with TRBD1 matching 8 bases. Germline V gene data show CDR1 as DFQATT and CDR2 as SNEGSKA (reference sequence). The length of the CDR3 is 14 residues. The V segment lost 3 bases and the J segment 7 bases; nucleotides outside the gene matches: 10. CDR3 nucleotide sequence: TGCAGTGCTAGCAGAACCGGGACAGGCTTTGGCTACACCTTC. This sequence encodes CSASRTGTGFGYTF.

The sample holds a few counts of this clonotype. This chain connects TRBV2 to TRBJ1-5; D gene uncertain. Germline CDR1 is SNHLY and CDR2 is FYNNEI. The CDR3 has 13 residues. V dropped 8 bases and J dropped 0 bases, with 8 bases sitting between them. This CDR3 is CASHQVSNQPQHF. The CDR3, as DNA: TGTGCCAGCCACCAGGTTAGCAATCAGCCCCAGCATTTT.

Only a few counts were recorded for this clonotype. The chain combines TRBV6-6 with TRBJ2-7; possibly TRBD2 for D (6 bases). Germline CDR1 reads MNHNY; CDR2 reads SVGAGI (reference sequence). V lost 8 bases to trimming and J lost 0 bases, with 11 bases between them. This CDR3 has 13 residues. Here the CDR3 reads CASEGLNSYEQYF. The CDR3 nucleotides are TGTGCCAGCGAAGGACTAAACTCCTACGAGCAGTACTTC.

The chain joins TRBV7-6 to TRBJ2-7; 8 positions agree with TRBD2. CDR3 size: 17 residues. With V trimmed by 0 bases and J by 2 bases, 9 bases remained unmatched. Germline V gene data show CDR1 as SGHVS and CDR2 as FNYEAQ. The CDR3 is CASSLAYAGGLPYEQYF. DNA of the CDR3: TGTGCCAGCAGCTTAGCGTATGCGGGAGGACTACCCTACGAGCAGTACTTC.

The V call is TRBV7-3, the J call TRBJ2-7; D might be TRBD1 or TRBD2, each matching 5 bases. The CDR3 is made up of 15 amino acids. V dropped 5 bases and J dropped 4 bases, with 18 bases sitting between them. In germline, CDR1 is SGHTA, CDR2 FQGTGA. CDR3 protein: CASSEGPTAQYEQYF. CDR3 nucleotides: TGTGCCAGCAGCGAGGGACCCACGGCACAATACGAGCAGTACTTC.

V is TRBV6-2 or TRBV6-3 and J is TRBJ2-1, with 10 bases that match TRBD2. J lost 7 bases, V lost 6 bases, and 15 bases had no gene match. Germline-derived CDR1 and CDR2 are MNHEY and SVGEGT. This CDR3 has 17 residues. The CDR3 reads CASRSLNLAGVYNEQFF. The CDR3 DNA reads TGTGCCAGCAGAAGCCTCAACCTAGCGGGAGTTTATAATGAGCAGTTCTTC.

This clonotype was counted only a few times. The chain recombines TRBV9 with TRBJ2-2; TRBD1 aligns across 11 bases. Germline-derived CDR1 and CDR2 are SGDLS and YYNGEE. The length of the CDR3 is 16 residues. The trim removed 3 bases at V and 5 bases at J, leaving 6 bases unmatched. The CDR3 DNA reads TGTGCCAGCAGCGGAACCGGGACAGGGGGTACCGGGGAGCTGTTTTTT. Amino acid sequence: CASSGTGTGGTGELFF.

This clonotype was counted a few times. This chain joins TRBV27 and TRBJ2-5; 11 bases match TRBD2. Germline V gives CDR1 MNHEY, CDR2 SMNVEV (reference sequence). J lost 7 bases, V lost 5 bases, and 21 bases had no gene match. CDR3 length: 19 amino acids. In nucleotides, the CDR3 is TGTGCCAGCAGTCGGAGACCGGGACTAGCGGCCTTTGGGGTGAGGACCCAGTACTTC. It translates to CASSRRPGLAAFGVRTQYF.